Following are 14 T cell receptor beta chains from one sample sequenced in a study of OX40 agonist ivuxolimab in advanced cancers. Produced via immunoSEQ multiplex PCR; TCRdb's table is partial and in-frame only. The sample lists 55,000 to 80,000 clones, 84% occurring once. The material was CD4+ or CD8+ T cells sorted from blood, obtained in a trial of the OX40 agonist ivuxolimab. These receptors came from an adult with an advanced solid tumor such as melanoma, head and neck, liver or kidney cancer.

This chain uses TRBV28 with TRBJ1-4; tentatively, D is TRBD1 (5 bases). This CDR3 spans 14 amino acids. The V end lost 4 bases, the J end lost 7 bases, and 13 bases lay between the germline ends. The germline V gene has CDR1 MDHEN and CDR2 SYDVKM. CDR3 residues: CASSSGGGGEKLFF. CDR3 nucleotides: TGTGCCAGCAGTTCTGGGGGAGGAGGTGAAAAACTGTTTTTT.

The chain joins TRBV7-2 to TRBJ2-5; 8 bases agree with TRBD2. The V gene end was trimmed by 1 base and the J gene end by 4 bases; junction bases not matched to a gene: 8. Germline CDR1 and CDR2: SGHTA and FQGNSA. The CDR3 sequence is 16 residues long. CDR3 coding DNA: TGTGCCAGCAGCTTAGTGACCGGGGGGGCCCGAGAGACCCAGTACTTC. Amino acids: CASSLVTGGARETQYF.

CDR3 nucleotide sequence: TGTGCCTGGATAGCGGGGCTCTCCTACAATGAGCAGTTCTTC. This gives the protein CAWIAGLSYNEQFF. V gene TRBV30 combines with J gene TRBJ2-1, with 8 bases matching TRBD2. The V and J ends lost 4 bases and 0 bases, in that order; junction bases with no gene match: 2. From germline, CDR1 is GTSNPN and CDR2 SVGIG (reference sequence). The CDR3 has 14 residues.

The chain is built from TRBV2 and TRBJ1-4; 9 bases line up with TRBD1. This CDR3 spans 16 amino acids. The V gene end was trimmed by 10 bases and the J gene end by 4 bases; junction bases not matched to a gene: 13. The germline gives CDR1 SNHLY, CDR2 FYNNEI. The CDR3 DNA follows: TGTGCCACCCCGGCACAGGGGGCCTCGGGTAATGAAAAACTGTTTTTT. Amino acids: CATPAQGASGNEKLFF.

This chain uses TRBV5-1 with TRBJ2-1; 7 positions agree with TRBD2. The V gene's germline CDR1 is SGHRS and CDR2 YFSETQ. The CDR3 extends over 14 amino acids. The trim removed 2 bases at V and 6 bases at J, leaving 5 bases unmatched. CDR3 residues: CASSLTAGANEQFF. DNA for the CDR3: TGCGCCAGCAGCTTAACGGCGGGAGCCAATGAGCAGTTCTTC.

The V gene is TRBV5-6, the J gene TRBJ1-5; no clear D gene. Germline V gives CDR1 SGHDT, CDR2 YYEEEE. Trimming cost V 2 bases and J 4 bases, with 7 bases left between them. The CDR3 has 13 amino acids. The CDR3 protein is CASSFGPNQPQHF. The CDR3 DNA follows: TGTGCCAGCAGCTTCGGTCCTAATCAGCCCCAGCATTTT.

Note on this clone: At the DNA level, this CDR3 is encoded by other sequences in the same sample as well. The chain carries TRBV7-2 and TRBJ1-1; a weak D match, TRBD1 (6 bases). The V end lost 1 base, the J end lost 8 bases, and 11 bases lay between the germline ends. The CDR3 loop spans 13 amino acids. CDR1 and CDR2 (germline): SGHTA, FQGNSA. The CDR3 region is CASSLGGGTEAFF. In DNA, the CDR3 is TGTGCCAGCAGCTTAGGAGGGGGAACCGAAGCTTTCTTT.

The V gene is TRBV7-3, the J gene TRBJ2-1; 13 bases are shared with TRBD2. The CDR3 sequence is 16 residues long. J was trimmed by 1 base and V by 5 bases; bases with no gene match: 2. Germline V gene lookup returns CDR1 SGHTA and CDR2 FQGTGA. The CDR3 loop is CASSLLAGGSYNEQFF. For the CDR3, the DNA is TGTGCCAGCAGCCTACTAGCGGGAGGGTCCTACAATGAGCAGTTCTTC.

The chain has TRBV7-2 and TRBJ2-7; possibly TRBD1 for D (6 bases). This CDR3 has 17 residues. Germline lookup yields CDR1 SGHTA and CDR2 FQGNSA. V was shortened by 0 bases and J by 2 bases, with 17 bases between the two germline ends. CDR3 bases: TGTGCCAGCAGCTTAGCGTTTGTGGCAGGGGTGGCCTACGAGCAGTACTTC. Translation: CASSLAFVAGVAYEQYF.

The chain joins TRBV19 to TRBJ2-1; 9 nucleotides match TRBD1. The length of the CDR3 is 15 residues. The V segment lost 6 bases and the J segment 5 bases; nucleotides outside the gene matches: 8. Germline CDR1 LNHDA, CDR2 SQIVND (reference sequence). CDR3 residues: CASSLGDRDNNEQFF. The DNA for the CDR3 is TGTGCCAGTAGCCTGGGGGACAGGGACAACAATGAGCAGTTCTTC.

The chain has TRBV5-1 and TRBJ1-2, with D hard to call. CDR1 is SGHRS and CDR2 is YFSETQ in the germline V gene. The CDR3 sequence is 14 residues long. Trimming left V 4 bases short and J 2 bases short, with 12 bases between. The CDR3 is CASSPVSNNYGYTF. The CDR3 coding sequence is TGCGCCAGCAGCCCGGTCTCTAACAACTATGGCTACACCTTC.

The chain joins TRBV5-1 to TRBJ2-7; 12 nucleotides line up with TRBD1. Germline V gene lookup returns CDR1 SGHRS and CDR2 YFSETQ. This CDR3 has 15 residues. The junction had 10 bases not matched to a gene; V was cut back by 6 bases and J by 6 bases. The CDR3 nucleotides read TGCGCCAGCATTCAGGGGACAGGGGGCCTCGGCGAGCAGTACTTC. Encoded protein: CASIQGTGGLGEQYF.

The chain joins TRBV19 to TRBJ1-6; D ambiguous. Trimming stripped 5 bases from V and 4 bases from J, with 9 bases between. The CDR3 runs 14 residues. The V gene's germline CDR1 is LNHDA and CDR2 SQIVND (reference sequence). The CDR3 DNA sequence: TGTGCCAGTAGTTCACGACTGTATAATTCACCCCTCCACTTT. Protein sequence: CASSSRLYNSPLHF.

The rearrangement uses TRBV7-2 and TRBJ1-1; D uncertain. Trimming pared 5 bases from V and 6 bases from J, leaving 13 bases between. CDR1 and CDR2 from the germline V gene are SGHTA and FQGNSA. The CDR3 has 13 amino acids. The CDR3, as DNA: TGTGCCAGCAGCCAAGTAGCGGGCGCTGAAGCTTTCTTT. Protein: CASSQVAGAEAFF.